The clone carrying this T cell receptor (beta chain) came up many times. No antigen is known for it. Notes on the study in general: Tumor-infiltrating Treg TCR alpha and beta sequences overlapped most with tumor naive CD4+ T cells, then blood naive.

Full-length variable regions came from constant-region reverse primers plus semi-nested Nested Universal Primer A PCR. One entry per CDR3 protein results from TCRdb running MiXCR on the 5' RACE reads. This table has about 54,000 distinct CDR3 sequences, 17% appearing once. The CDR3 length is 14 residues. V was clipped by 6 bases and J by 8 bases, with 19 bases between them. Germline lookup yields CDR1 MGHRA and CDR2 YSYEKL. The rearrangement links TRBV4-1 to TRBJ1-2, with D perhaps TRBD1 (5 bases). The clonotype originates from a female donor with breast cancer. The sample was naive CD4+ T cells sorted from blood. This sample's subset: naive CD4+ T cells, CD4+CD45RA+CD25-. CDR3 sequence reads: CASSSERGRDGYTF. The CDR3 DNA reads TGCGCCAGCAGTAGTGAGCGGGGGAGAGACGGCTACACCTTC.